What follows are 5 T cell receptor beta chains derived from one specimen sequenced in a study of shared clonotypes between healthy human individuals. Produced via immunoSEQ multiplex PCR; TCRdb's table is partial and in-frame only. The table shows about 580,000 clones, with roughly 98% occurring only once. Terminally differentiated effector memory CD45RA+ cells were left out of the naive CD8 fraction, which was CD45RO-negative and positively selected for CCR7. Material: naive CD8+ T cells sorted from blood. These receptors were collected from a man aged 30-40 years in good health.

V usage is TRBV6-5 and J usage is TRBJ2-5; D is perhaps TRBD1 or TRBD2 (5 bases each). CDR3 length: 15 residues. V lost 6 bases to trimming and J lost 0 bases, with 14 bases between them. The germline V gene encodes CDR1 MNHEY and CDR2 SVGAGI. CDR3: CASSHRDPYQETQYF. The CDR3 DNA is TGTGCCAGCAGCCACCGGGACCCTTACCAAGAGACCCAGTACTTC.

The J gene is TRBJ2-7, the V gene TRBV7-8, with D maybe TRBD1 (6 bases). V lost 5 bases to trimming and J lost 3 bases, with 20 bases between them. Germline V gene sequence: CDR1 SGHVS, CDR2 FQNEAQ. The CDR3 covers 16 residues. The CDR3 region has the DNA TGTGCCAGCAGCCCCCGGACAGTAGGGGTTATCTACGAGCAGTACTTC. Its protein is CASSPRTVGVIYEQYF.

V gene TRBV5-6 combines with J gene TRBJ1-1; D remains ambiguous. This CDR3 region has 14 residues. Germline V gene data show CDR1 as SGHDT and CDR2 as YYEEEE. V dropped 4 bases and J dropped 4 bases, with 14 bases sitting between them. The CDR3 sequence is CASSPWVSGTEAFF. In DNA form, the CDR3 reads TGTGCCAGCAGCCCCTGGGTGTCGGGCACTGAAGCTTTCTTT. Based on the CDR3 plus reference TRBV5-6 and TRBJ1-1, the full variable domain is DAGVTQSPTHLIKTRGQQVTLRCSPKSGHDTVSWYQQALGQGPQFIFQYYEEEERQRGNFPDRFSGHQFPNYSSELNVNALLLGDSALYLCASSPWVSGTEAFFGQGTRLTVV.

This chain joins TRBV10-3 and TRBJ2-3, with 7 bases lining up with TRBD2. Trimming at V came to 5 bases and at J to 2 bases, leaving 13 bases not matched to a gene. The CDR3 extends over 17 amino acids. Germline CDR1 ENHRY, CDR2 SYGVKD. CDR3 coding DNA: TGTGCCATCAGTATTTTGCGGGAGAAAGAGCCCACAGATACGCAGTATTTT. Protein sequence: CAISILREKEPTDTQYF.

The genes are TRBV5-1 and TRBJ2-1; D possibly corresponds to TRBD2 (5 bases). V was clipped by 2 bases and J by 2 bases, with 11 bases between them. This CDR3 region has 15 residues. CDR1 and CDR2 from the germline V gene are SGHRS and YFSETQ. This CDR3 reads CASSFGEAAYNEQFF. The CDR3 region has the DNA TGCGCCAGCAGCTTCGGGGAAGCCGCCTACAATGAGCAGTTCTTC.